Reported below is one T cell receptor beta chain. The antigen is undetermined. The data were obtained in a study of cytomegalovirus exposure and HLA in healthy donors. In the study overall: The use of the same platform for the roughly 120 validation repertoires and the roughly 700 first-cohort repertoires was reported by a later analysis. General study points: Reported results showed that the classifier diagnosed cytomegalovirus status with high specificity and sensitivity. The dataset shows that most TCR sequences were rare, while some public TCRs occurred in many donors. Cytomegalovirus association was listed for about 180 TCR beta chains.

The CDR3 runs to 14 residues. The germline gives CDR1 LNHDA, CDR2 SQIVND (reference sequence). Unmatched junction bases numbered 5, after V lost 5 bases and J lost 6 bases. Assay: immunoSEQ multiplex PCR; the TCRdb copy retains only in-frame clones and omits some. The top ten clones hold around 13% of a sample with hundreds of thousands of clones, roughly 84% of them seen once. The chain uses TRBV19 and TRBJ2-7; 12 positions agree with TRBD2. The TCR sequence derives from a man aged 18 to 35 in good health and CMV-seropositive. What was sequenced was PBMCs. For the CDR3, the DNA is TGTGCCAGTAGTGAAACGGGACTAGCGGGCGAGCAGTACTTC. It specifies CASSETGLAGEQYF.